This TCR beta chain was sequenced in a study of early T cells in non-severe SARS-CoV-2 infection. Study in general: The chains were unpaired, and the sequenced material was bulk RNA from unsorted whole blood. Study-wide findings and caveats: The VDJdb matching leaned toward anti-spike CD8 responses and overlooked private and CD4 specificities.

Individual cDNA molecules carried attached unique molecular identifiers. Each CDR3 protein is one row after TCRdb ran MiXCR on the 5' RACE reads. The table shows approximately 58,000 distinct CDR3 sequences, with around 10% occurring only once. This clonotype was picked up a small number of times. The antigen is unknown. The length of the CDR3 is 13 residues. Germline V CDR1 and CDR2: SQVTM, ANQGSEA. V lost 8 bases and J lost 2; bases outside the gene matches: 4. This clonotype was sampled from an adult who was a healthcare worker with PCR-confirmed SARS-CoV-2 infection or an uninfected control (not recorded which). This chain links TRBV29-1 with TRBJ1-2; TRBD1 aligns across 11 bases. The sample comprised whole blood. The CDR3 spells CSMRTGGNYGYTF. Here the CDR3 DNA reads TGCAGCATGCGGACAGGGGGCAACTATGGCTACACCTTC.